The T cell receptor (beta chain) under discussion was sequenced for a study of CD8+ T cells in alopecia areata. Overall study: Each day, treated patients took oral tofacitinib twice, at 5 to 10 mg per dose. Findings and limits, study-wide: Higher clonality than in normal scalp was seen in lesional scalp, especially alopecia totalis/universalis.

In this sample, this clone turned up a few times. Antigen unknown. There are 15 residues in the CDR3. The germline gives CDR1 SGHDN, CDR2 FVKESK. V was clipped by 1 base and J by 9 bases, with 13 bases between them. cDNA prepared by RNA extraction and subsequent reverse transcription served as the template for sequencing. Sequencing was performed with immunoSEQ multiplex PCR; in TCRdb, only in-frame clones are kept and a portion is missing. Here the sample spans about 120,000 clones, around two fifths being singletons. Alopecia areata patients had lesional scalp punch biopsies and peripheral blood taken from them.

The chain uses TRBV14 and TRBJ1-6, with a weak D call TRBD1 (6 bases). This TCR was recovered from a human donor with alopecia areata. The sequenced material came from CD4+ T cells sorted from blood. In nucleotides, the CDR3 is TGTGCCAGCAGCCAAGGGGCCAGGGGTAGTTCACCCCTCCACTTT. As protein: CASSQGARGSSPLHF.